The 15 T cell receptor beta chains listed next were all sequenced from one sample in a study of spatial heterogeneity in lung cancer. TCRdb re-called the 5' RACE reads through MiXCR, storing one row per CDR3 protein. Of some 680 distinct CDR3 sequences detected, about two thirds appear once; the ten largest clones hold just under 30%. Time point described: blood at routine non-recurrence follow-up after resection. Specimen: PBMCs, collected at follow-up. These receptor sequences come from a female donor with early-stage non-small cell lung cancer.

This clonotype was observed a handful of times. Because the library targeted alpha chains, this beta chain is an off-target read whose size means little. The V call is TRBV27, the J call TRBJ2-2, with 7 bases lining up with TRBD1. The V gene's germline CDR1 is MNHEY and CDR2 SMNVEV (reference sequence). V was clipped by 7 bases and J by 4 bases; unmatched bases: 9. The CDR3 consists of 15 residues. CDR3 sequence reads: CASTRIQGRTGELFF. DNA of the CDR3: TGTGCCAGCACAAGGATACAGGGGCGCACCGGGGAGCTGTTTTTT.

Regarding this clonotype: As an off-target read in a library built for alpha chains, this beta chain has a frequency of little significance. The gene calls are TRBV24-1 and TRBJ2-5; 9 bases are a match to TRBD2. V shed 3 bases, J shed 2 bases, and the junction held 3 bases outside the gene matches. CDR1 and CDR2 (germline): KGHDR, SFDVKD. CDR3 length: 15 amino acids. The CDR3 sequence is CATSDMTSGQETQYF. The CDR3 DNA follows: TGTGCCACCAGTGATATGACTAGCGGACAAGAGACCCAGTACTTC.

As regards this clonotype: In a library made to pick up alpha chains, this beta chain is a stray read with a size that means little. The V gene is TRBV24-1, the J gene TRBJ2-3; TRBD2 aligns across 10 bases. The germline V gene has CDR1 KGHDR and CDR2 SFDVKD. Trimming cost V 4 bases and J 2 bases; bases outside gene matches: 8. The length of the CDR3 is 17 residues. The CDR3 DNA follows: TGTGCCACCAGTGACCTAGGACTAGCGGTAGACACAGATACGCAGTATTTT. This codes for CATSDLGLAVDTDTQYF.

Points on this clonotype: This beta chain came through as a stray read in a library set up for alpha chains, and its size says little. The V and J genes are TRBV5-1 and TRBJ2-3; tentative D call: TRBD2 (6 bases). CDR3 length equals 15 residues. Trimming removed 4 bases at V and 2 bases at J, with 14 bases between. The germline CDR1 and CDR2 sequences are SGHRS and YFSETQ. As DNA, the CDR3 is TGCGCCAGCAGCGCGCGGGGAATTACCACAGATACGCAGTATTTT. Its translation is CASSARGITTDTQYF.

With regard to this clonotype: The library was designed around alpha chains, so this beta chain is a stray read whose abundance carries little weight. The chain combines TRBV7-2 with TRBJ1-2, with 8 bases aligning to TRBD1. CDR3 size: 15 residues. From germline, CDR1 is SGHTA and CDR2 FQGNSA. V gave up 4 bases and J gave up 3 bases; unmatched junction bases: 7. The CDR3: CASSSRTGWHYGYTF. The CDR3 DNA reads TGTGCCAGCAGCTCCCGGACAGGGTGGCACTATGGCTACACCTTC.

This clonotype was counted between two and nine times. Because this beta chain is a stray read in a library intended to capture alpha chains, its abundance should not be given much weight. The chain combines TRBV21-1 with TRBJ1-1; TRBD1, the table's D call, was not compared with the DNA. TRBV21-1 is noted as a pseudogene. The CDR3 extends over 16 amino acids. CDR3 bases: TGTGCCAGCAGCACCGAGATGGACAGGGGACACACTGAAGCTTTCTTT. This translates into CASSTEMDRGHTEAFF.

On this clonotype: As an off-target read in a library built for alpha chains, this beta chain has a frequency of little significance. The chain carries TRBV18 and TRBJ1-2, with D unresolved. V was cut by 3 bases and J by 4 bases, with 15 bases left in between. CDR1 is KGHSH and CDR2 is LQKENI in the germline V gene. This CDR3 spans 15 amino acids. CDR3 sequence reads: CASSPPWGEGYGYTF. The CDR3 region has the DNA TGTGCCAGCTCACCCCCCTGGGGTGAAGGCTATGGCTACACCTTC.

With respect to this clonotype: This beta chain represents an off-target read in a library built for alpha chains; its size is of limited meaning. The chain couples TRBV19 to TRBJ2-2, with D possibly TRBD1 on 6 matching bases. The CDR3 length is 15 residues. The ends were cut back, 7 bases at V and 1 base at J, with 13 bases in the middle. CDR1 and CDR2 (germline): LNHDA, SQIVND (reference sequence). The CDR3 region is CASTGWTENTGELFF. Written as DNA, the CDR3 is TGTGCCAGTACGGGGTGGACAGAGAACACCGGGGAGCTGTTTTTT.

This clonotype came up once. A library prepared for alpha chains yielded this beta chain as an off-target read; its size is of little meaning. CDR3 bases: TGTGCCAGCAGCTCGGGACTAGCGGGCCTCACAGATACGCAGTATTTT. Protein sequence: CASSSGLAGLTDTQYF. The V call is TRBV7-2, the J call TRBJ2-3; 12 nucleotides agree with TRBD2. This CDR3 region has 16 residues. Germline CDR1 and CDR2: SGHTA and FQGNSA. After removal of 4 bases from V and 2 bases from J, the junction contained 4 bases not matched to a gene.

This clonotype is termed large. Found in a library prepared for alpha chains, this beta chain is an off-target read, and its abundance has little meaning. The genes are TRBV28 and TRBJ2-5, with a weak D call TRBD2 (5 bases). Trimming pared 6 bases from V and 2 bases from J, leaving 13 bases between. CDR3 length equals 14 residues. From germline, CDR1 is MDHEN and CDR2 SYDVKM. In nucleotides, the CDR3 is TGTGCCAGCAGGGAGCTGGAGGTACAAGAGACCCAGTACTTC. It encodes CASRELEVQETQYF.

This clonotype was counted only a few times. Being off target in a library aimed at alpha chains, this beta chain has a size of little meaning. V is TRBV11-2 and J is TRBJ2-1; 13 nucleotides line up with TRBD2. The CDR3 contains 14 residues. V lost 5 bases, J lost 6 bases, and 1 base stayed unmatched. In germline, CDR1 is SGHAT, CDR2 FQNNGV. The CDR3 nucleotides are TGTGCCAGCAGCGGACTAGCGGGAGCCAATGAGCAGTTCTTC. Its protein product is CASSGLAGANEQFF.

In the case of this clonotype: The library was prepared for alpha chains; this beta chain is a stray read, so its frequency means little. The chain combines TRBV2 with TRBJ1-1; D might be TRBD1 (6 bases). The germline CDR1 and CDR2 sequences are SNHLY and FYNNEI. With 3 bases removed from V and 5 bases from J, the gap between germline ends came to 16 bases. CDR3 length: 15 residues. Here the CDR3 DNA reads TGTGCCAGCAGTGAGCGAGCACAGGGTAGGACTGAAGCTTTCTTT. Translating it yields CASSERAQGRTEAFF.

Turning to this clonotype: Because this beta chain is a stray read in a library intended to capture alpha chains, its abundance should not be given much weight. V usage is TRBV4-1 and J usage is TRBJ2-1; possible D gene TRBD1, 6 bases. The CDR3 spans 15 residues. Trimming shortened V by 1 base and J by 2 bases, and 9 bases separated the two germline ends. Germline CDR1 MGHRA, CDR2 YSYEKL. The CDR3 here is CASSQGRGTYNEQFF. The CDR3 DNA reads as TGCGCCAGCAGCCAAGGCAGGGGAACCTACAATGAGCAGTTCTTC.

A remark on this clonotype: Within a library made for alpha chains, this beta chain is off target, and its count is uninformative. CDR3 in amino acids: CASSQAGLSYNEQFF. The CDR3 DNA sequence: TGTGCCAGCAGCCAAGCGGGGCTCTCCTACAATGAGCAGTTCTTC. V usage is TRBV3-1 and J usage is TRBJ2-1; D tentatively fits TRBD1 or TRBD2 (5 bases each). The V end lost 1 base, the J end lost 0 bases, and 7 bases lay between the germline ends. The CDR3 contains 15 residues. Germline V gene lookup returns CDR1 LGHDT and CDR2 YNNKEL (reference sequence).

Judged by abundance, this clonotype is hyperexpanded (1% or more). Little can be read into the size of this beta chain, an off-target read in a library designed for alpha chains. The gene calls are TRBV12-3 or TRBV12-4 and TRBJ1-1, with D unclear. The CDR3 covers 14 residues. Trimming pared 6 bases from V and 6 bases from J, leaving 17 bases between. For the CDR3, the DNA is TGTGCCAGCAGCCTGGGCTACAGAAGGGCTGAAGCTTTCTTT. Translation: CASSLGYRRAEAFF.